The present entry profiles one TCR beta chain with its context. The antigen is undetermined. The source of the sample is a study of Tregs in tolerant kidney transplant recipients. Sequencing was performed with immunoSEQ multiplex PCR; in TCRdb, only in-frame clones are kept and a portion is missing. The table has some 88,000 clones, just over 90% seen once; the top ten hold 4.7%. Unstimulated regulatory T cells (CD4+CD25+CD127-), CD4+CD25- non-regulatory cells, CD4 and CD8 cells were FACS-sorted from thawed PBMCs. Overall study findings and caveats: The most relevant donor-specific Treg TCRbeta repertoire apparently came from expansion with activated donor B cells. The small number of patients limits these findings pending further validation.

V was trimmed by 4 bases and J by 3 bases, leaving 7 bases between them. CDR1 and CDR2 (germline): SNHLY, FYNNEI. This CDR3 spans 13 amino acids. The TCR was taken from a human donor in good health. The sequenced material came from CD8+ T cells from blood. The chain is built from TRBV2 and TRBJ2-1, with D hard to call. The CDR3 bases are TGTGCCAGCAGTGGACCGAACTACAATGAGCAGTTCTTC. Translated: CASSGPNYNEQFF.